These 30 T cell receptor beta chains were all obtained from the same sample, sequenced in a study of shared clonotypes between healthy human individuals. Sequenced by immunoSEQ multiplex PCR; TCRdb stores in-frame clones only, minus some. The sample contains more than 2 million clones, approximately 92% of which appear only once. Naive CD8 cells comprised CD45RO-negative, CCR7-positively selected cells, excluding terminally differentiated effector memory CD45RA+ cells. The sequenced sample was naive CD8+ T cells from PBMCs. All receptors come from a man between 18 and 35 years old in good health. Some clones in this sample may be carry-over from other donors' samples.

In nucleotides, the CDR3 is TGTGCCAGCGCCCGTCGGGGCCCCACCTACGAGCAGTACTTC. Its protein is CASARRGPTYEQYF. V is TRBV27 and J is TRBJ2-7; D may match TRBD1 or TRBD2 (5 bases each). CDR3 size: 14 residues. V dropped 8 bases and J dropped 2 bases, with 16 bases sitting between them. Germline lookup yields CDR1 MNHEY and CDR2 SMNVEV (reference sequence).

This chain joins TRBV10-3 and TRBJ2-2, with D possibly being TRBD2 (6 bases). V lost 4 bases to trimming and J lost 3 bases, with 12 bases between them. Germline V gene data show CDR1 as ENHRY and CDR2 as SYGVKD. This CDR3 has 15 amino acids. The CDR3 reads CAISGLSGDTGELFF. Written as DNA, the CDR3 is TGTGCCATCAGTGGATTATCGGGGGACACCGGGGAGCTGTTTTTT.

The gene calls are TRBV7-3 and TRBJ2-3; TRBD2 matches at 11 bases. J gave up 3 bases and V 6 bases, and 8 bases lay outside the gene matches. The CDR3 covers 16 residues. Looked up from germline, CDR1 is SGHTA and CDR2 is FQGTGA. As DNA, the CDR3 is TGTGCCAGCAGATTCCGCCCTAGCGGGGGGACAGATACGCAGTATTTT. It specifies CASRFRPSGGTDTQYF.

The V and J genes are TRBV5-6 and TRBJ2-7; D is perhaps TRBD1 (5 bases). This CDR3 has 15 residues. The V gene's germline CDR1 is SGHDT and CDR2 YYEEEE. The V gene lost 0 bases and the J gene lost 0 bases, with 10 bases spanning the gap. The CDR3 loop is CASSLGSRDSYEQYF. For the CDR3, the DNA is TGTGCCAGCAGCTTGGGTTCCAGGGACTCCTACGAGCAGTACTTC.

V and J are TRBV27 and TRBJ2-3, with TRBD2 matching over 7 bases. The CDR3 is made up of 14 amino acids. V dropped 5 bases and J dropped 5; count of bases not matched to a gene: 7. Germline-derived CDR1 and CDR2 are MNHEY and SMNVEV (reference sequence). CDR3 sequence reads: CASSGRESVDTQYF. In nucleotides, the CDR3 is TGTGCCAGCAGTGGGCGGGAGTCCGTAGATACGCAGTATTTT.

CDR3 region: CASSATGTGDEKLFF. The CDR3 DNA sequence: TGTGCCAGCAGCGCTACCGGGACAGGGGATGAAAAACTGTTTTTT. The rearrangement uses TRBV9 and TRBJ1-4; 10 nucleotides agree with TRBD1. Germline V gives CDR1 SGDLS, CDR2 YYNGEE. There are 15 residues in the CDR3. Trimming cost V 3 bases and J 6 bases; bases outside gene matches: 5.

This rearrangement joins TRBV27 to TRBJ2-1, with TRBD2 identical over 10 bases. Unmatched junction bases numbered 7, after V lost 4 bases and J lost 7 bases. Germline CDR1 is MNHEY and CDR2 is SMNVEV (reference sequence). There are 15 residues in the CDR3. CDR3 region: CASSSLAGAGNEQFF. CDR3 coding DNA: TGTGCCAGCAGTTCTCTAGCGGGAGCGGGGAATGAGCAGTTCTTC.

The chain is built from TRBV27 and TRBJ2-7; possibly TRBD2 for D (6 bases). Germline V lookup: CDR1 MNHEY, CDR2 SMNVEV (reference sequence). V lost 5 bases, J lost 5 bases, and 10 bases lay in between. CDR3 length: 12 amino acids. The CDR3 is CASSGSGDEQYF. CDR3 nucleotide sequence: TGTGCCAGCAGTGGTTCGGGGGACGAGCAGTACTTC.

The sample holds one count of this clone. Other DNA sequences from this sample encode an identical CDR3 as well. The chain combines TRBV6-5 with TRBJ1-5, with unresolved D. This CDR3 spans 14 amino acids. V lost 3 bases and J lost 3, with 9 bases in between. In germline, CDR1 is MNHEY, CDR2 SVGAGI. CDR3 sequence (DNA): TGTGCCAGCAGTTATGGCGGAAACAATCAGCCCCAGCATTTT. Translating it yields CASSYGGNNQPQHF.

The chain combines TRBV19 with TRBJ1-1, with D hard to call. Germline values: CDR1 LNHDA, CDR2 SQIVND (reference sequence). Trimming removed 4 bases from V and 1 base from J, with 10 bases in between. This CDR3 comprises 14 residues. The CDR3 sequence is CASSTWTANTEAFF. The CDR3 coding sequence is TGTGCCAGTAGTACCTGGACGGCGAACACTGAAGCTTTCTTT.

The chain has TRBV9 and TRBJ1-1; 7 nucleotides align to TRBD1. This CDR3 comprises 17 residues. With V trimmed by 4 bases and J by 0 bases, 12 bases remained unmatched. Germline V gives CDR1 SGDLS, CDR2 YYNGEE. The CDR3 region has the DNA TGTGCCAGCAGCCCCACGGGACAGCCATACATGAACACTGAAGCTTTCTTT. Amino acids: CASSPTGQPYMNTEAFF.

Note on this clone: Within the sample, other DNA sequences also encode this same CDR3. This chain links TRBV16 with TRBJ2-7; D ambiguous. From germline, CDR1 is KGHSY and CDR2 FQNENV. V lost 3 bases and J 1 base, leaving 1 base between the germline ends. The CDR3 contains 11 residues. CDR3 nucleotide sequence: TGTGCCAGCAGCCAGTCCTACGAGCAGTACTTC. It encodes CASSQSYEQYF.

The chain is built from TRBV11-3 and TRBJ2-3; no definite D call. This CDR3 has 14 residues. Germline V gives CDR1 SGHNT, CDR2 YENEEA. The V end was cut by 1 base, the J end by 4 bases, with 9 bases between. CDR3 in amino acids: CASSLGGRADTQYF. The DNA of the CDR3 is TGTGCCAGCAGCTTAGGAGGACGGGCAGATACGCAGTATTTT. Complete variable domain (other parts from reference TRBV11-3 and TRBJ2-3): EAGVVQSPRYKIIEKKQPVAFWCNPISGHNTLYWYLQNLGQGPELLIRYENEEAVDDSQLPKDRFSAERLKGVDSTLKIQPAELGDSAVYLCASSLGGRADTQYFGPGTRLTVL.

The chain carries TRBV9 and TRBJ2-7, with D perhaps matching TRBD1 or TRBD2 (5 bases each). V lost 3 bases and J 3 bases, leaving 16 bases between the germline ends. From germline, CDR1 is SGDLS and CDR2 YYNGEE. The CDR3 contains 15 residues. This chain's CDR3 is CASSEGTDGVYEQYF. The CDR3, as DNA: TGTGCCAGCAGCGAAGGGACCGATGGGGTCTACGAGCAGTACTTC.

This chain uses TRBV9 with TRBJ1-1; a possible D gene is TRBD1 (6 bases). This CDR3 comprises 15 residues. The germline V and J ends were trimmed by 3 bases and 0 bases, with 12 bases remaining between them. Germline V lookup: CDR1 SGDLS, CDR2 YYNGEE. The CDR3 loop reads CASSALRGVNTEAFF. CDR3 in DNA: TGTGCCAGCAGCGCCCTCAGGGGAGTGAACACTGAAGCTTTCTTT.

The chain recombines TRBV5-4 with TRBJ1-1; D is unresolved. The V end lost 4 bases, the J end lost 4 bases, and 8 bases lay between the germline ends. CDR1 and CDR2 from the germline V gene are SGHNT and YYREEE (reference sequence). This CDR3 is 12 amino acids long. CDR3 nucleotide sequence: TGTGCCAGCAGCCCGGGCAGCACTGAAGCTTTCTTT. Its protein is CASSPGSTEAFF.

This chain joins TRBV4-1 and TRBJ1-5; tentative D call: TRBD1 (5 bases). This CDR3 is built from 16 residues. Germline assignment: CDR1 MGHRA and CDR2 YSYEKL. With 0 bases removed from V and 2 bases from J, the gap between germline ends came to 11 bases. Here the CDR3 reads CASSQDRGTGNQPQHF. The CDR3 DNA reads TGCGCCAGCAGCCAAGATCGGGGGACGGGCAATCAGCCCCAGCATTTT.

The V and J genes are TRBV7-9 and TRBJ1-4; D remains ambiguous. Germline V lookup: CDR1 SEHNR, CDR2 FQNEAQ (reference sequence). The CDR3 consists of 12 residues. Trimming stripped 3 bases from V and 8 bases from J, with 7 bases between. The DNA for the CDR3 is TGTGCCAGCAGCTTCCTGGACGAAAAACTGTTTTTT. Its protein is CASSFLDEKLFF.

The V and J genes are TRBV19 and TRBJ1-1; TRBD1 might be the D (6 bases). The CDR3 loop spans 16 amino acids. Trimming pared 6 bases from V and 1 base from J, leaving 18 bases between. Looked up from germline, CDR1 is LNHDA and CDR2 is SQIVND (reference sequence). Here the CDR3 reads CASRYSRGLGNTEAFF. The CDR3 DNA is TGTGCCAGTAGATACTCCCGGGGGCTCGGGAACACTGAAGCTTTCTTT.

This chain connects TRBV5-5 to TRBJ2-7; D may match TRBD1 or TRBD2 (5 bases each). V lost 5 bases and J lost 2, with 14 bases in between. Germline lookup yields CDR1 SGHKS and CDR2 YYEKEE (reference sequence). The CDR3 totals 14 residues. The DNA for the CDR3 is TGTGCCAGCAGGGGGCGAGGGCAGGCCTACGAGCAGTACTTC. It translates to CASRGRGQAYEQYF.

The J gene is TRBJ2-7, the V gene TRBV9; the match to TRBD2 covers 8 bases. Trimming removed 4 bases from V and 3 bases from J; junction bases left unmatched: 9. The V gene's germline CDR1 is SGDLS and CDR2 YYNGEE. The CDR3 spans 15 residues. The CDR3, as DNA: TGTGCCAGCAGCTCCAGAGTAGCGGGGATCTACGAGCAGTACTTC. Translation: CASSSRVAGIYEQYF.

This chain uses TRBV30 with TRBJ2-3; D unclear. CDR1 and CDR2 (germline): GTSNPN, SVGIG (reference sequence). CDR3 length: 12 amino acids. Trimming left V 2 bases short and J 0 bases short, with 3 bases between. The CDR3 spells CAWSSSTDTQYF. The CDR3 DNA reads as TGTGCCTGGAGTAGCAGCACAGATACGCAGTATTTT. Filled out from reference TRBV30 and TRBJ2-3, the complete variable domain reads SQTIHQWPATLVQPVGSPLSLECTVEGTSNPNLYWYRQAAGRGLQLLFYSVGIGQISSEVPQNLSASRPQDRQFILSSKKLLLSDSGFYLCAWSSSTDTQYFGPGTRLTVL.

The chain employs TRBV18 and TRBJ2-2; D gene ambiguous. Trimming cost V 6 bases and J 3 bases, with 20 bases left between them. The germline V gene encodes CDR1 KGHSH and CDR2 LQKENI. This CDR3 spans 17 amino acids. In nucleotides, the CDR3 is TGTGCCAGCTCGGAGTTTGTAGGGCATCAGGACACCGGGGAGCTGTTTTTT. It is translated as CASSEFVGHQDTGELFF. Based on the CDR3 plus reference TRBV18 and TRBJ2-2, the full variable domain is NAGVMQNPRHLVRRRGQEARLRCSPMKGHSHVYWYRQLPEEGLKFMVYLQKENIIDESGMPKERFSAEFPKEGPSILRIQQVVRGDSAAYFCASSEFVGHQDTGELFFGEGSRLTVL.

The V and J genes are TRBV28 and TRBJ2-6; a weak D match, TRBD2 (7 bases). There are 17 residues in the CDR3. CDR1 is MDHEN, CDR2 SYDVKM, per germline. Deletions cut 3 bases from V and 3 bases from J, with 15 bases between. CDR3: CASSFWGRGLGANVLTF. As DNA, the CDR3 is TGTGCCAGCAGTTTCTGGGGGCGGGGGCTTGGGGCCAACGTCCTGACTTTC.

The chain couples TRBV28 to TRBJ1-6; 8 bases map to TRBD1. Unmatched junction bases numbered 4, after V lost 5 bases and J lost 7 bases. This CDR3 contains 14 residues. CDR1 and CDR2 (germline): MDHEN, SYDVKM. The CDR3 here is CASSRTGRNSPLHF. CDR3 nucleotide sequence: TGTGCCAGCAGTAGGACAGGGCGCAATTCACCCCTCCACTTT.

CDR3 in DNA: TGTGCCATCAGTGATTTCGCGGGAGGGGACACTGAAGCTTTCTTT. It is translated as CAISDFAGGDTEAFF. The chain employs TRBV10-3 and TRBJ1-1; a weak D match, TRBD1 (5 bases). The CDR3 has 15 amino acids. Germline lookup yields CDR1 ENHRY and CDR2 SYGVKD. Between the trimmed V and J ends, which lost 3 bases and 3 bases, there was a span of 14 bases.

Concerning this clone: The sample holds other DNA sequences that translate to the same CDR3. The V call is TRBV10-1, the J call TRBJ2-1, with D uncertain. V shed 2 bases and J shed 9 bases, with 5 bases lying between them. Germline CDR1 reads WNHNN; CDR2 reads SYGVQD (reference sequence). The CDR3 spans 11 residues. The CDR3: CASSEGVEQFF. DNA for the CDR3: TGCGCCAGCAGTGAGGGGGTTGAGCAGTTCTTC.

The chain uses TRBV28 and TRBJ1-5, with a possible D match to TRBD1 (6 bases). This CDR3 spans 16 amino acids. The ends were cut back, 7 bases at V and 0 bases at J, with 16 bases in the middle. Germline V gives CDR1 MDHEN, CDR2 SYDVKM. CDR3 in amino acids: CASKEGTLYSNQPQHF. DNA for the CDR3: TGTGCCAGCAAAGAAGGGACACTATATAGCAATCAGCCCCAGCATTTT.

The V call is TRBV7-9, the J call TRBJ2-1, with D unclear. V shed 1 base and J shed 4 bases, with 11 bases lying between them. CDR1 SEHNR and CDR2 FQNEAQ come from the germline V gene (reference sequence). This CDR3 contains 15 residues. CDR3 protein: CASSLVFVNYNEQFF. DNA for the CDR3: TGTGCCAGCAGCTTAGTTTTCGTCAATTACAATGAGCAGTTCTTC.

This clone was found a few times. This chain links TRBV28 with TRBJ1-1; D is perhaps TRBD1 (5 bases). The germline V gene has CDR1 MDHEN and CDR2 SYDVKM. Trimming shortened V by 2 bases and J by 5 bases, and 12 bases separated the two germline ends. This CDR3 has 14 amino acids. CDR3 in amino acids: CASSLIVRGTEAFF. In nucleotides, the CDR3 is TGTGCCAGCAGTTTAATCGTTCGGGGGACTGAAGCTTTCTTT.